This T cell receptor (beta chain) derives from a study of shared clonotypes between healthy human individuals. The overall study: Per-donor plates numbered three CD4 naive, three CD4 memory, two CD8 naive and one CD8 memory. Study results and caveats: A reduction in generation probabilities was seen for non-shared clonotypes relative to those shared by all four donors. In a few donors, around 5% of naive CD4 clonotypes appeared in common.

Data came from immunoSEQ multiplex PCR; TCRdb stores just in-frame clones and leaves some out. The sample consists of 550,000 to 700,000 clones, more than 70% of them appearing once. The CDR3 has 11 residues. The germline gives CDR1 DFQATT, CDR2 SNEGSKA (reference sequence). Between the trimmed V and J ends, which lost 6 bases and 4 bases, there was a span of 10 bases. On this clone itself: Its matching antigen is unknown.

The chain joins TRBV20-1 to TRBJ2-7, with unresolved D. Source material: memory CD4+ T cells sorted from blood. Noted subset: CD45RA-negative fraction. This clonotype originated in a woman aged 25-40 years in good health. The CDR3: CSAPNLYEQYF. In DNA, the CDR3 is TGCAGTGCCCCTAATCTGTACGAGCAGTACTTC.